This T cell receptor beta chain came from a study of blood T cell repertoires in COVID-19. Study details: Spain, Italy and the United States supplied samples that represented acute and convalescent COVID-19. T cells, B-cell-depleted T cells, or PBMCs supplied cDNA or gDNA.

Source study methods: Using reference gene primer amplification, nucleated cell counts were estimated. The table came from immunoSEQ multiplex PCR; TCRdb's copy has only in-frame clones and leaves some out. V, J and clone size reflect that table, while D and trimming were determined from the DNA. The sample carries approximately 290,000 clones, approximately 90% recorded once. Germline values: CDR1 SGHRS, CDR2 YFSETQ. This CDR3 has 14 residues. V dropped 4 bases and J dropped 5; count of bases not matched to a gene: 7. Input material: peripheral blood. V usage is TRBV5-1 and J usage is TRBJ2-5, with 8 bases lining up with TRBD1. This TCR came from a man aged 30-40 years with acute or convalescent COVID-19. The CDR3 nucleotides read TGCGCCAGCAGCAGCGGACAGGGATTGGAGACCCAGTACTTC. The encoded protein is CASSSGQGLETQYF.